Listed here are 30 T cell receptor beta chains from one sample, sequenced in a study of breast tumors, draining lymph nodes, adjacent tissues. Samples came from axillary lymph nodes draining the breast cancer. TCRdb re-called the multiplex PCR reads with MiXCR, one entry per CDR3 protein. This table has about 230,000 distinct CDR3 sequences, approximately 30% appearing once. Sequencing used axillary lymph node tissue. These receptors were obtained from a female donor with breast cancer. Some clones in this sample may be carry-over from other donors' samples.

This clonotype was seen repeatedly, ten times or more. The chain has TRBV7-9 and TRBJ2-1; 7 nucleotides agree with TRBD1. The CDR3 extends over 15 amino acids. CDR1 SEHNR and CDR2 FQNEAQ come from the germline V gene (reference sequence). Trimming cost V 6 bases and J 8 bases; bases outside gene matches: 13. The CDR3: CASSWTGREVDEQFF. For the CDR3, the DNA is TGTGCCAGCAGTTGGACAGGTCGCGAGGTCGATGAGCAGTTCTTC. Combining the CDR3 with reference TRBV7-9 and TRBJ2-1 gives the whole variable domain DTGVSQNPRHKITKRGQNVTFRCDPISEHNRLYWYRQTLGQGPEFLTYFQNEAQLEKSRLLSDRFSAERPKGSFSTLEIQRTEQGDSAMYLCASSWTGREVDEQFFGPGTRLTVL.

The table lists this clonotype with many counts. The rearrangement joins TRBV7-2 to TRBJ1-3; no firm D call. This CDR3 contains 16 residues. Trimming stripped 5 bases from V and 1 base from J, with 15 bases between. From germline, CDR1 is SGHTA and CDR2 FQGNSA. CDR3 nucleotide sequence: TGTGCCAGCAGCACAAGCTCATGGGCTTCTGGAAACACCATATATTTT. This translates into CASSTSSWASGNTIYF.

This clonotype was detected ten times or more. The rearrangement links TRBV6-5 to TRBJ1-3, with D unclear. V was clipped by 0 bases and J by 2 bases, with 17 bases between them. CDR1 and CDR2 (germline): MNHEY, SVGAGI. The CDR3 has 18 residues. The CDR3 reads CASSYSRKAHRAGNTIYF. The CDR3 region has the DNA TGTGCCAGCAGTTACTCGAGGAAGGCCCATAGGGCTGGAAACACCATATATTTT.

This clonotype was seen ten or more times. The chain carries TRBV3-1 and TRBJ1-2, with a possible D match to TRBD1 (6 bases). V lost 4 bases to trimming and J lost 6 bases, with 15 bases between them. CDR3 length: 14 residues. Germline V gene sequence: CDR1 LGHDT, CDR2 YNNKEL (reference sequence). The CDR3 bases are TGTGCCAGCAGCCCCCGACAGGCCTGGGATGGCTACACCTTC. Protein product: CASSPRQAWDGYTF.

The CDR3: CASSEASVQRDEKLFF. CDR3 bases: TGTGCCAGCAGTGAAGCATCTGTCCAGCGGGATGAAAAACTGTTTTTT. V and J are TRBV2 and TRBJ1-4, with D unclear. CDR1 and CDR2 from the germline V gene are SNHLY and FYNNEI. The CDR3 sequence is 16 residues long. Trimming shortened V by 0 bases and J by 6 bases, and 14 bases separated the two germline ends.

This clonotype was seen once. The rearrangement uses TRBV10-3 and TRBJ2-5, with TRBD1 matching 10 bases. This CDR3 region has 15 residues. Germline V lookup: CDR1 ENHRY, CDR2 SYGVKD. V was clipped by 6 bases and J by 5 bases; unmatched bases: 9. The CDR3 sequence: CAISTGQGSEETQYF. DNA for the CDR3: TGTGCCATCAGCACGGGACAGGGGAGCGAGGAGACCCAGTACTTC.

Note on this clonotype: As the CDR3 is not closed by the conserved phenylalanine or tryptophan, this likely results from a read error. The genes are TRBV3-1 and TRBJ2-1; D not resolved. The CDR3 spans 13 residues. V was trimmed by 0 bases and J by 5 bases, leaving 5 bases between them. Germline V gives CDR1 LGHDT, CDR2 YNNKEL (reference sequence). In DNA, the CDR3 is TGTGCCAGCAGCCAAGACCTTAACAATGAGCAGTTCCTC. Translation: CASSQDLNNEQFL.

This sequence joins TRBV5-5 and TRBJ1-1; no clear D gene. V was shortened by 0 bases and J by 7 bases, with 10 bases between the two germline ends. CDR3 size: 13 residues. Germline V gives CDR1 SGHKS, CDR2 YYEKEE (reference sequence). CDR3 sequence: CASSLAGRFEAFF. The CDR3 DNA follows: TGTGCCAGCAGCTTGGCCGGGCGGTTTGAAGCTTTCTTT.

Many counts were recorded for this clonotype. This chain links TRBV15 with TRBJ2-7; weak D call: TRBD2 (5 bases). V shed 3 bases and J shed 5 bases, with 8 bases lying between them. CDR3 length equals 12 residues. Germline CDR1 is LNHNV and CDR2 is YYDKDF (reference sequence). DNA for the CDR3: TGTGCCACCAGCAGGACTACAGACGAGCAGTACTTC. Translating gives CATSRTTDEQYF.

This clonotype came up once. This chain connects TRBV13 to TRBJ2-6; D uncertain. V shed 0 bases and J shed 19 bases, with 4 bases lying between them. This CDR3 region has 9 residues. Germline-derived CDR1 and CDR2 are PRHDT and FYEKMQ (reference sequence). The CDR3 nucleotides read TGTGCCAGCAGCTTAGGCCTTACTTTC. Encoded protein: CASSLGLTF. The entire variable domain, with the rest obtained from reference TRBV13 and TRBJ2-6, is as follows: AAGVIQSPRHLIKEKRETATLKCYPIPRHDTVYWYQQGPGQDPQFLISFYEKMQSDKGSIPDRFSAQQFSDYHSELNMSSLELGDSALYFCASSLGLTFGAGSRLTVL.

Comment on this clonotype: The germline gene is not matched at one end of the junction; a read error may be the cause. This chain uses TRBV7-9 with TRBJ1-2; D possibly corresponds to TRBD1 (5 bases). Germline V CDR1 and CDR2: SEHNR, FQNEAQ (reference sequence). This CDR3 has 12 residues. The CDR3: CAGSPRGGGYTF. The CDR3 DNA reads as TGTGCCGGCAGCCCACGTGGGGGTGGCTACACCTTC.

The chain couples TRBV27 to TRBJ2-1; maybe TRBD2 (5 bases). Looked up from germline, CDR1 is MNHEY and CDR2 is SMNVEV (reference sequence). This CDR3 is built from 15 residues. With 2 bases removed from V and 8 bases from J, the gap between germline ends came to 16 bases. DNA of the CDR3: TGTGCCAGCAGTTTAGGCCTCCCCGTGGACTATGAGCAGTTCTTC. Amino acid sequence: CASSLGLPVDYEQFF.

Many counts were recorded for this clonotype. The V gene is TRBV6-6, the J gene TRBJ2-2; no clear D. Trimming removed 0 bases at V and 8 bases at J, with 4 bases between. The germline V gene has CDR1 MNHNY and CDR2 SVGAGI (reference sequence). The CDR3 runs 12 residues. CDR3 sequence reads: CASSYSRGELFF. DNA of the CDR3: TGTGCCAGCAGTTACTCGAGGGGGGAGCTGTTTTTT.

The J gene is TRBJ1-2, the V gene TRBV20-1; D is uncertain. Germline CDR1 reads DFQATT; CDR2 reads SNEGSKA (reference sequence). Trimming took off 0 bases at V and 5 bases at J, with 13 bases between the two ends. CDR3 length: 14 amino acids. In DNA form, the CDR3 reads TGCAGTGCTAGAGATTTCTCAGGAGAGTATGGCTACACCTTC. Protein: CSARDFSGEYGYTF.

About this clonotype: A much larger clone lies one base from this, so it may be a read error. The conserved phenylalanine or tryptophan normally closing the CDR3 is absent here, so this likely arose from a read error. No DNA is shown, since the ends of the CDR3 on it are uncertain; the CDR3 is the one TCRdb lists. The chain employs TRBV18 and TRBJ2-7; the table's TRBD1 call for D was not verified on the DNA. Counting both end residues, the CDR3 totals 12 amino acids. Germline assignment: CDR1 KGHSH and CDR2 LQKENI. This chain's CDR3 is CASSLGQGLPYL.

For the CDR3, the DNA is TGCGCCAGCAGCTTGGTGGCGGGACCGACAGATACGCAGTTCTTC. As protein: CASSLVAGPTDTQFF. The genes are TRBV5-1 and TRBJ2-1; possibly TRBD2 for D (6 bases). There are 15 residues in the CDR3. V shed 0 bases and J shed 12 bases, with 19 bases lying between them. The germline V gene has CDR1 SGHRS and CDR2 YFSETQ.

This chain connects TRBV5-4 to TRBJ2-5, with TRBD2 matching 7 bases. Germline V gives CDR1 SGHNT, CDR2 YYREEE (reference sequence). V trimming: 0 bases; J trimming: 4 bases; junction bases outside the gene matches: 12. This CDR3 comprises 17 residues. The CDR3 protein is CASSLGSASGTGETQYF. The CDR3 bases are TGTGCCAGCAGCTTGGGGAGCGCCAGCGGGACGGGAGAGACCCAGTACTTC.

This clonotype was counted only a few times. This chain links TRBV6-2 or TRBV6-3 with TRBJ2-3; 8 bases align to TRBD2. This CDR3 has 17 residues. The J segment lost 2 bases and the V segment lost 4 bases, leaving 11 bases of the junction unmatched. Per the germline V gene, CDR1 is MNHEY and CDR2 is SVGEGT. CDR3 nucleotide sequence: TGTGCCAGCAGTTGGAGTGTGCGGGAGGACGACACAGATACGCAGTATTTT. Amino acid sequence: CASSWSVREDDTDTQYF.

The chain is built from TRBV2 and TRBJ1-6, with a weak D call TRBD1 (5 bases). V was clipped by 7 bases and J by 5 bases, with 24 bases between them. CDR1 is SNHLY, CDR2 FYNNEI, per germline. This CDR3 comprises 18 residues. The CDR3 sequence: CASTSAGPTRVDNSPLHF. The CDR3 coding sequence is TGTGCCAGCACGTCGGCAGGGCCTACCCGGGTGGATAATTCACCCCTCCACTTT.

The chain employs TRBV12-3 or TRBV12-4 and TRBJ2-1; maybe TRBD1 (5 bases). Trimming stripped 7 bases from V and 0 bases from J, with 16 bases between. The CDR3 is 16 amino acids. DNA for the CDR3: TGTGCCAGCACCGACGTTCAGGGTGTCTCCTACAATGAGCAGTTCTTC. The encoded protein is CASTDVQGVSYNEQFF.

Only one count was recorded for this clonotype. This clone may be a read error of a much larger clone one base away. Likely a read error: the CDR3 ends without its conserved phenylalanine or tryptophan. This sequence joins TRBV12-3 or TRBV12-4 and TRBJ2-3; D is uncertain. The CDR3 is made up of 15 amino acids. V was trimmed by 4 bases and J by 3 bases, leaving 14 bases between them. CDR3 DNA sequence: TGTGCCAGCAGTTCCACGCTTCGACGGACAGATACGCAGTATCTT. This encodes CASSSTLRRTDTQYL.

Many counts were recorded for this clonotype. V and J are TRBV6-5 and TRBJ2-2; 9 bases line up with TRBD2. In germline, CDR1 is MNHEY, CDR2 SVGAGI. V lost 4 bases to trimming and J lost 6 bases; unmatched junction nucleotides: 9. CDR3 length: 16 amino acids. In DNA, the CDR3 is TGTGCCAGCAGTTTGTGGTCTAGCGGGATAGCCGGGGAGCTGTTTTTT. Translated, it gives CASSLWSSGIAGELFF.

There are many counts of this clonotype. This chain links TRBV12-3 or TRBV12-4 with TRBJ1-6, with unresolved D. V lost 7 bases, J lost 9 bases, and 13 bases lay in between. This CDR3 spans 13 amino acids. The CDR3 nucleotides are TGTGCCAGCACCCCGCGCAGGACTTCACCCCTCCACTTT. Its translation: CASTPRRTSPLHF.

This clonotype occurred many times. This sequence joins TRBV7-2 and TRBJ1-5; D remains unclear. Germline V gene sequence: CDR1 SGHTA, CDR2 FQGNSA. There are 13 residues in the CDR3. Trimming pared 3 bases from V and 4 bases from J, leaving 7 bases between. DNA of the CDR3: TGTGCCAGCAGCTTGGAAAGGAATCAGCCCCAGCATTTT. It translates to CASSLERNQPQHF.

This clonotype was picked up many times. The V call is TRBV20-1, the J call TRBJ2-7, with no clear D. V dropped 3 bases and J dropped 7 bases, with 16 bases sitting between them. CDR1 is DFQATT, CDR2 SNEGSKA, per germline (reference sequence). The length of the CDR3 is 13 residues. CDR3 amino acids: CSASLRATAEQYF. The DNA for the CDR3 is TGCAGTGCTAGCTTGCGAGCCACGGCTGAGCAGTACTTC.

This clonotype was detected once. This chain links TRBV12-3 or TRBV12-4 with TRBJ1-6; TRBD1 matches at 10 bases. The CDR3 is made up of 15 amino acids. Trimming at V came to 6 bases and at J to 7 bases, leaving 6 bases not matched to a gene. This chain's CDR3 is CASRRQGQGNSPLHF. CDR3 nucleotide sequence: TGTGCCAGCAGGCGCCAGGGACAGGGGAATTCACCCCTCCACTTT.

This clonotype has a handful of counts. A read error is possible here, since a much larger clone lies one base away. The chain links TRBV6-5 to TRBJ2-7, with TRBD2 matching over 14 bases. V shed 5 bases, J shed 3 bases, and the junction held 9 bases outside the gene matches. Germline loops: CDR1 MNHEY, CDR2 SVGAGI. CDR3 length equals 17 residues. CDR3 DNA: TGTGCCAGCAGTCATCGCGGACTAGCGGGAGGAATCTACGAGCAGTACTTC. This gives the protein CASSHRGLAGGIYEQYF.

In its sample, this clonotype was seen many times. This rearrangement joins TRBV15 to TRBJ2-1, with D perhaps TRBD1 or TRBD2 (5 bases each). The CDR3 sequence is 15 residues long. Germline V gene data show CDR1 as LNHNV and CDR2 as YYDKDF (reference sequence). V was pared by 3 bases and J by 7 bases, with 16 bases between. In nucleotides, the CDR3 is TGTGCCACCAGCAGTTACGGGGCGAAGACGAATGAGCAGTTCTTC. Its protein product is CATSSYGAKTNEQFF.

This clonotype was recorded at least ten times. This chain uses TRBV12-3 or TRBV12-4 with TRBJ1-5; TRBD1 agrees at 8 bases. The CDR3 has 15 amino acids. J lost 2 bases, V lost 6 bases, and 6 bases had no gene match. For the CDR3, the DNA is TGTGCCAGCAGGCCTTCGACAGGGGGCAATCAGCCCCAGCATTTT. Protein sequence: CASRPSTGGNQPQHF.

The sample holds many counts of this clonotype. The chain has TRBV2 and TRBJ2-7; 9 bases fit TRBD2. This CDR3 has 14 residues. V shed 7 bases and J 5 bases; nucleotides not matched to a gene: 9. CDR1 and CDR2 (germline): SNHLY, FYNNEI. CDR3 sequence (DNA): TGTGCCAGCACCTTCGGACTAGCGTCCAACGAGCAGTACTTC. Its translation: CASTFGLASNEQYF.